Shown below are 30 T cell receptor beta chains from a single sample sequenced in a study of T cells in Graves' hyperthyroidism and ophthalmopathy. TCR beta CDR3 region amplification was performed from RNA transcripts. Researchers ran a first-round RT-PCR on the TCR CDR3 using the HTBI primer set. TCRdb independently ran MiXCR on the multiplex PCR reads; one entry per CDR3 protein. The sample shows around 430,000 distinct CDR3 sequences, 14% to 15% of them seen only once. Sequenced: blood. All receptors come from a woman younger than 45 with Graves' hyperthyroidism.

This clonotype occurred many times. The gene calls are TRBV2 and TRBJ2-2, with unresolved D. Trimming pared 2 bases from V and 1 base from J, leaving 11 bases between. The CDR3 covers 16 residues. Germline lookup yields CDR1 SNHLY and CDR2 FYNNEI. The CDR3 region is CASSELRVGNTGELFF. CDR3 DNA sequence: TGTGCCAGCAGTGAACTTAGGGTAGGGAACACCGGGGAGCTGTTTTTT.

This clonotype has ten or more counts. The V and J genes are TRBV18 and TRBJ1-2; 8 positions match TRBD1. Looked up from germline, CDR1 is KGHSH and CDR2 is LQKENI. The CDR3 is made up of 16 amino acids. With V trimmed by 4 bases and J by 3 bases, 10 bases remained unmatched. CDR3 sequence: CASSLGGTGIHYGYTF. The CDR3 DNA reads as TGTGCCAGCTCACTCGGAGGGACAGGCATACACTATGGCTACACCTTC.

This clonotype was seen a handful of times. J is TRBJ2-7 and V is TRBV9; D is perhaps TRBD2 (5 bases). The germline CDR1 and CDR2 sequences are SGDLS and YYNGEE. This CDR3 spans 13 amino acids. Trimming removed 0 bases from V and 5 bases from J, with 9 bases in between. The CDR3: CASSVASGDEQYF. For the CDR3, the DNA is TGTGCCAGCAGCGTAGCTTCCGGGGACGAGCAGTACTTC.

This rearrangement joins TRBV6-1 to TRBJ2-7; TRBD2 matches 7 bases. Germline lookup yields CDR1 MNHNS and CDR2 SASEGT. The CDR3 length is 14 residues. The J segment lost 2 bases and the V segment lost 5 bases, leaving 6 bases of the junction unmatched. Here the CDR3 reads CASSSRTRTYEQYF. As DNA, the CDR3 is TGTGCCAGCAGTTCAAGGACTAGGACCTACGAGCAGTACTTC.

This clonotype was seen repeatedly, ten times or more. The chain couples TRBV20-1 to TRBJ2-7; a weak D match, TRBD2 (6 bases). CDR3 length: 12 residues. Germline lookup yields CDR1 DFQATT and CDR2 SNEGSKA (reference sequence). V was trimmed by 5 bases and J by 2 bases, leaving 10 bases between them. As DNA, the CDR3 is TGCAGTGCTTCGTCGGGGGCCTACGAGCAGTACTTC. It is translated as CSASSGAYEQYF.

The genes are TRBV9 and TRBJ2-3, with D tentatively TRBD1 (6 bases). There are 16 residues in the CDR3. Germline values: CDR1 SGDLS, CDR2 YYNGEE. Trimming pared 0 bases from V and 1 base from J, leaving 12 bases between. CDR3 nucleotide sequence: TGTGCCAGCAGCGTAGGAGGAGAGGGGGGCACAGATACGCAGTATTTT. It is translated as CASSVGGEGGTDTQYF.

The V and J genes are TRBV3-1 and TRBJ2-5; maybe TRBD1 (6 bases). Trimming stripped 1 base from V and 4 bases from J, with 13 bases between. The CDR3 loop spans 15 amino acids. CDR1 LGHDT and CDR2 YNNKEL come from the germline V gene (reference sequence). CDR3 sequence (DNA): TGTGCCAGCAGCCAAGGCCCCGTAGGGGGAGAGACCCAGTACTTC. Translating it yields CASSQGPVGGETQYF.

This clonotype was found many times. The V call is TRBV29-1, the J call TRBJ1-1; TRBD1 agrees at 10 bases. The germline V gene encodes CDR1 SQVTM and CDR2 ANQGSEA. With 6 bases clipped from V and 2 bases from J, the junction kept 6 bases outside the gene matches. CDR3 length: 14 amino acids. DNA of the CDR3: TGCAGCGTAAAGACAGGGGGCGGTAACACTGAAGCTTTCTTT. Its protein is CSVKTGGGNTEAFF.

The chain employs TRBV19 and TRBJ1-2; weak D call: TRBD1 (5 bases). Between the trimmed V and J ends, which lost 5 bases and 6 bases, there was a span of 16 bases. CDR3 length: 14 residues. Looked up from germline, CDR1 is LNHDA and CDR2 is SQIVND (reference sequence). The CDR3 DNA reads as TGTGCCAGTAGTTTGCCCGGGACTGATAATGGCTACACCTTC. Translated: CASSLPGTDNGYTF.

This chain uses TRBV20-1 with TRBJ2-1, with a weak D call TRBD1 (6 bases). Germline V CDR1 and CDR2: DFQATT, SNEGSKA (reference sequence). Trimming removed 0 bases from V and 10 bases from J, with 16 bases in between. This CDR3 has 14 residues. CDR3 DNA: TGCAGTGCTAGAGAGGGGAGAGGGGGTGAGGAGCAGTTCTTC. This encodes CSAREGRGGEEQFF.

The chain joins TRBV27 to TRBJ1-5; tentatively, D is TRBD1 (6 bases). The CDR3 contains 15 residues. Germline values: CDR1 MNHEY, CDR2 SMNVEV (reference sequence). V gave up 0 bases and J gave up 7 bases, with 13 bases separating them. The CDR3 loop reads CASSLSGTQGQPQHF. The CDR3 region has the DNA TGTGCCAGCAGTTTATCGGGAACACAGGGCCAGCCCCAGCATTTT.

This clonotype was observed at least ten times. This chain joins TRBV12-3 or TRBV12-4 and TRBJ1-5; D is perhaps TRBD1 (6 bases). With 4 bases removed from V and 6 bases from J, the gap between germline ends came to 10 bases. The CDR3 totals 13 residues. CDR3 in DNA: TGTGCCAGCAGTTCAGGGGAGTTTCAGCCCCAGCATTTT. Protein: CASSSGEFQPQHF.

This clonotype was detected ten times or more. The genes are TRBV11-2 and TRBJ2-3; D ambiguous. CDR1 is SGHAT and CDR2 is FQNNGV in the germline V gene. Trimming pared 5 bases from V and 4 bases from J, leaving 10 bases between. This CDR3 is 13 amino acids long. In DNA form, the CDR3 reads TGTGCCAGCAGCCCCCCGGCCCCAGATACGCAGTATTTT. Amino acid sequence: CASSPPAPDTQYF.

The rearrangement links TRBV7-9 to TRBJ1-2; perhaps TRBD1 as D (5 bases). CDR3 length: 12 amino acids. The germline gives CDR1 SEHNR, CDR2 FQNEAQ (reference sequence). V lost 10 bases, J lost 5 bases, and 14 bases lay in between. Written as DNA, the CDR3 is TGTGCCACCCCCTTCGGGGGATATGGCTACACCTTC. Translation gives CATPFGGYGYTF. The whole variable domain, filled in from reference TRBV7-9 and TRBJ1-2, reads DTGVSQNPRHKITKRGQNVTFRCDPISEHNRLYWYRQTLGQGPEFLTYFQNEAQLEKSRLLSDRFSAERPKGSFSTLEIQRTEQGDSAMYLCATPFGGYGYTFGSGTRLTVV.

This clonotype showed up just a few times. CDR3 protein: CAISDGFRIGGNQPQHF. The CDR3 nucleotides read TGTGCCATCAGTGATGGGTTCAGAATAGGGGGTAATCAGCCCCAGCATTTT. The V gene is TRBV10-3, the J gene TRBJ1-5, with D possibly matching TRBD1 (6 bases). The V end was cut by 3 bases, the J end by 4 bases, with 19 bases between. The germline gives CDR1 ENHRY, CDR2 SYGVKD. This CDR3 is built from 17 residues.

The rearrangement uses TRBV27 and TRBJ1-5; D gene ambiguous. This CDR3 comprises 12 residues. Germline-derived CDR1 and CDR2 are MNHEY and SMNVEV (reference sequence). The germline V and J ends were trimmed by 8 bases and 7 bases, with 12 bases remaining between them. CDR3 sequence (DNA): TGTGCCAGCGGATCGGTATCCCAGCCCCAGCATTTT. It encodes CASGSVSQPQHF.

The chain recombines TRBV11-2 with TRBJ2-5, with 10 bases matching TRBD2. This CDR3 has 15 amino acids. Germline CDR1 reads SGHAT; CDR2 reads FQNNGV. The V and J ends lost 5 bases and 6 bases, in that order; junction bases with no gene match: 9. The CDR3 DNA reads as TGTGCCAGCAGCGTAGCGGGAGGAAGTATCAAGACCCAGTACTTC. Translation: CASSVAGGSIKTQYF.

For the CDR3, the DNA is TGTGCCAGCAGCGAACAGGGAGGGAGCAATCAGCCCCAGCATTTT. It encodes CASSEQGGSNQPQHF. The chain employs TRBV7-3 and TRBJ1-5; the D gene is possibly TRBD1 (6 bases). CDR1 is SGHTA and CDR2 is FQGTGA in the germline V gene. The CDR3 extends over 15 amino acids. V was trimmed by 5 bases and J by 1 base, leaving 12 bases between them.

The table lists this clonotype with a few counts. The CDR3 protein is CSLLRGTDSLYGYTF. DNA of the CDR3: TGCAGCCTGCTCCGCGGGACAGATTCCCTCTATGGCTACACCTTC. The chain uses TRBV29-1 and TRBJ1-2, with TRBD1 matching 7 bases. V was pared by 8 bases and J by 4 bases, with 16 bases of the junction left unmatched. The CDR3 runs 15 residues. Germline V gene data show CDR1 as SQVTM and CDR2 as ANQGSEA.

This clonotype was seen at least ten times. V and J are TRBV3-1 and TRBJ2-7; D is perhaps TRBD2 (5 bases). Trimming left V 4 bases short and J 3 bases short, with 16 bases between. Germline CDR1 is LGHDT and CDR2 is YNNKEL (reference sequence). The CDR3 is 15 residues long. In nucleotides, the CDR3 is TGTGCCAGCAGCCCCACGGAGAGGGATCACTACGAGCAGTACTTC. Translating it yields CASSPTERDHYEQYF.

Remarks on this clonotype: A read error may be the cause here, since a much bigger clone is one base away. The rearrangement links TRBV20-1 to TRBJ2-7, with D perhaps given as TRBD1 or TRBD2 (5 bases each). The J call could be wrong; TRBJ2-1 is a better fit for the DNA end. The CDR3 loop spans 14 amino acids. CDR1 and CDR2 from the germline V gene are DFQATT and SNEGSKA (reference sequence). CDR3 residues: CSADGTAGSYEQFF. For the CDR3, the DNA is TGCAGTGCGGACGGGACGGCAGGCTCCTACGAGCAGTTCTTC.

Ten or more counts support this clonotype. The chain links TRBV9 to TRBJ2-7; the D is unclear. Per germline, CDR1 SGDLS and CDR2 YYNGEE. CDR3 length: 14 amino acids. The ends were cut back, 3 bases at V and 2 bases at J, with 12 bases in the middle. CDR3: CASSGSSLTYEQYF. CDR3 nucleotide sequence: TGTGCCAGCAGCGGGAGCTCCCTCACCTACGAGCAGTACTTC. Combining the CDR3 with reference TRBV9 and TRBJ2-7 gives the whole variable domain DSGVTQTPKHLITATGQRVTLRCSPRSGDLSVYWYQQSLDQGLQFLIQYYNGEERAKGNILERFSAQQFPDLHSELNLSSLELGDSALYFCASSGSSLTYEQYFGPGTRLTVT.

This clonotype has ten or more counts. The chain uses TRBV5-1 and TRBJ1-1, with 8 bases lining up with TRBD1. V gave up 3 bases and J gave up 5 bases; unmatched junction bases: 3. Germline CDR1 and CDR2: SGHRS and YFSETQ. The CDR3 runs 13 residues. CDR3 residues: CASSSDRGTEAFF. The CDR3 coding sequence is TGCGCCAGCAGCTCTGACAGGGGAACTGAAGCTTTCTTT.

This clonotype was seen many times. The V gene is TRBV12-3 or TRBV12-4, the J gene TRBJ2-7, with 7 nucleotides matching TRBD2. This CDR3 is built from 15 residues. J lost 3 bases, V lost 6 bases, and 11 bases had no gene match. Written as DNA, the CDR3 is TGTGCCAGCAGGGCTCGCGGGGGTCTCTACTACGAGCAGTACTTC. This codes for CASRARGGLYYEQYF.

This clonotype was detected ten times or more. The gene calls are TRBV2 and TRBJ2-1; 8 positions match TRBD2. The germline CDR1 and CDR2 sequences are SNHLY and FYNNEI. Losses at the gene ends were 6 bases for V and 12 bases for J; bases not matched to a gene: 10. The length of the CDR3 is 13 residues. CDR3 sequence reads: CASRVGLVERQFF. The CDR3, as DNA: TGTGCCAGCAGGGTGGGACTAGTGGAGAGGCAGTTCTTC.

As to this clonotype: This may stem from a read error, because a much larger clone lies one nucleotide away. The chain carries TRBV3-1 and TRBJ2-4, with D perhaps matching TRBD1 or TRBD2 (5 bases each). The end of the DNA fits TRBJ2-1 better, so the J call may be wrong. The CDR3 runs to 17 residues. Per the germline V gene, CDR1 is LGHDT and CDR2 is YNNKEL (reference sequence). CDR3 sequence reads: CASSQGERRGAKNIQFF. The CDR3 DNA sequence: TGTGCCAGCAGCCAAGGCGAGCGGAGAGGGGCCAAAAACATTCAGTTCTTC.

This chain connects TRBV5-1 to TRBJ2-7, with 12 bases identical to TRBD2. V lost 4 bases, J lost 6 bases, and 5 bases stayed unmatched. Germline CDR1 SGHRS, CDR2 YFSETQ. This CDR3 region has 14 residues. In DNA, the CDR3 is TGCGCCAGCAGCCCCAGGACTAGCGGGGCCGAGCAGTACTTC. It encodes CASSPRTSGAEQYF. Using reference TRBV5-1 and TRBJ2-7 for the parts outside the CDR3, the full variable domain is KAGVTQTPRYLIKTRGQQVTLSCSPISGHRSVSWYQQTPGQGLQFLFEYFSETQRNKGNFPGRFSGRQFSNSRSEMNVSTLELGDSALYLCASSPRTSGAEQYFGPGTRLTVT.

There are many counts of this clonotype. CDR3 in DNA: TGTGCCAGCAGCTTCGGACTGGACACCGGGGAGCTGTTTTTT. Protein sequence: CASSFGLDTGELFF. V and J are TRBV3-1 and TRBJ2-2; maybe TRBD2 (5 bases). The ends were cut back, 5 bases at V and 3 bases at J, with 10 bases in the middle. The CDR3 length is 14 residues. Germline CDR1 and CDR2: LGHDT and YNNKEL (reference sequence).

The CDR3 here is CASTLKAGAGYNEQFF. The CDR3 region has the DNA TGTGCCAGCACCCTAAAAGCGGGAGCGGGCTACAATGAGCAGTTCTTC. The chain carries TRBV27 and TRBJ2-1, with 8 positions matching TRBD2. The V gene end was trimmed by 7 bases and the J gene end by 3 bases; junction bases not matched to a gene: 11. The CDR3 runs to 16 residues. Germline V gene data show CDR1 as MNHEY and CDR2 as SMNVEV (reference sequence).

The V and J genes are TRBV9 and TRBJ2-2, with 7 nucleotides matching TRBD2. The CDR3 runs 15 residues. V gave up 0 bases and J gave up 6 bases; unmatched junction bases: 5. In germline, CDR1 is SGDLS, CDR2 YYNGEE. The CDR3, as DNA: TGTGCCAGCAGCGTAGGGGAGCGGGGAGCCGGGGAGCTGTTTTTT. This translates into CASSVGERGAGELFF.